One sample yielded the 8 T cell receptor beta chains listed below, sequenced in a study of human T cells and chemical hapten exposure. The time point: patch test 1, 2 weeks after DPC sensitization. The treatment here: therapeutic diphenylcyclopropenone sensitization with weekly scalp DPC. One entry per CDR3 protein, called by TCRdb with MiXCR from the RACE reads. The sample shows around 120,000 distinct CDR3 sequences, approximately 9.9% of them seen only once. This material consisted of whole blood, taken in connection with sensitization to the hapten diphenylcyclopropenone (DPC). The source is a woman aged 40 to 55 with alopecia areata. Some clones in this sample may be carry-over from other donors' samples.

This clonotype was recorded a few times. The chain has TRBV2 and TRBJ2-1; 14 nucleotides match TRBD2. The germline V gene encodes CDR1 SNHLY and CDR2 FYNNEI. V was pared by 7 bases and J by 6 bases, with 8 bases of the junction left unmatched. The CDR3 totals 16 residues. CDR3 in amino acids: CASIRTSGGIGNEQFF. DNA of the CDR3: TGTGCCAGCATCCGGACTAGCGGGGGGATCGGCAATGAGCAGTTCTTC.

This clonotype was seen many times. The V and J genes are TRBV19 and TRBJ1-5; possible D gene TRBD1, 6 bases. Germline CDR1 reads LNHDA; CDR2 reads SQIVND (reference sequence). V lost 4 bases and J 4 bases, leaving 11 bases between the germline ends. The CDR3 contains 14 residues. Written as DNA, the CDR3 is TGTGCCAGTAGTAGCCAGGGGACTAATCAGCCCCAGCATTTT. This encodes CASSSQGTNQPQHF.

J is TRBJ2-5 and V is TRBV5-4; 11 bases are shared with TRBD2. The CDR3 extends over 16 amino acids. CDR1 SGHNT and CDR2 YYREEE come from the germline V gene (reference sequence). Losses at the gene ends were 4 bases for V and 2 bases for J; bases not matched to a gene: 7. CDR3 nucleotides: TGTGCCAGCAGCCCGGGGACTAGCGGATCTCAAGAGACCCAGTACTTC. This codes for CASSPGTSGSQETQYF. Using reference TRBV5-4 and TRBJ2-5 for the parts outside the CDR3, the full variable domain is ETGVTQSPTHLIKTRGQQVTLRCSSQSGHNTVSWYQQALGQGPQFIFQYYREEENGRGNFPPRFSGLQFPNYSSELNVNALELDDSALYLCASSPGTSGSQETQYFGPGTRLLVL.

Ten or more counts support this clonotype. The J gene is TRBJ1-1, the V gene TRBV18, with D maybe TRBD1 (5 bases). This CDR3 has 13 amino acids. Trimming left V 5 bases short and J 1 base short, with 8 bases between. Germline CDR1 and CDR2: KGHSH and LQKENI. The CDR3 here is CASSSDRNTEAFF. The CDR3 DNA reads as TGTGCCAGCTCATCTGACAGGAACACTGAAGCTTTCTTT.

This clonotype has a count of ten or more. The chain couples TRBV11-2 to TRBJ1-5, with D perhaps TRBD1 (6 bases). Germline CDR1 and CDR2: SGHAT and FQNNGV. This CDR3 comprises 13 residues. V was trimmed by 4 bases and J by 7 bases, leaving 11 bases between them. CDR3 coding DNA: TGTGCCAGCAGCTCTCTGGACAGACAGCCCCAGCATTTT. As protein: CASSSLDRQPQHF.

Many counts were recorded for this clonotype. The rearrangement links TRBV18 to TRBJ1-1; D is possibly TRBD1 (5 bases). Germline V gene data show CDR1 as KGHSH and CDR2 as LQKENI. The length of the CDR3 is 15 residues. V was trimmed by 1 base and J by 4 bases, leaving 13 bases between them. The CDR3, as DNA: TGTGCCAGCTCACCACTCGGAGGGCAGGGCACTGAAGCTTTCTTT. Protein product: CASSPLGGQGTEAFF. The variable domain in full, completed from reference TRBV18 and TRBJ1-1, reads NAGVMQNPRHLVRRRGQEARLRCSPMKGHSHVYWYRQLPEEGLKFMVYLQKENIIDESGMPKERFSAEFPKEGPSILRIQQVVRGDSAAYFCASSPLGGQGTEAFFGQGTRLTVV.

The chain joins TRBV20-1 to TRBJ2-3; possible D gene TRBD1, 6 bases. CDR3 length: 14 amino acids. V was clipped by 7 bases and J by 5 bases, with 19 bases between them. The germline V gene has CDR1 DFQATT and CDR2 SNEGSKA (reference sequence). CDR3 in amino acids: CSVQKTGTIDTQYF. CDR3 nucleotides: TGCAGTGTTCAGAAAACAGGGACAATAGATACGCAGTATTTT.

In its sample, this clonotype was seen a few times. V and J are TRBV9 and TRBJ1-2; TRBD1 matches at 8 bases. V was clipped by 3 bases and J by 5 bases; unmatched bases: 3. The CDR3 runs to 13 residues. From germline, CDR1 is SGDLS and CDR2 YYNGEE. Here the CDR3 DNA reads TGTGCCAGCAGCGCAAGGACAGGGTATGGCTACACCTTC. It translates to CASSARTGYGYTF.